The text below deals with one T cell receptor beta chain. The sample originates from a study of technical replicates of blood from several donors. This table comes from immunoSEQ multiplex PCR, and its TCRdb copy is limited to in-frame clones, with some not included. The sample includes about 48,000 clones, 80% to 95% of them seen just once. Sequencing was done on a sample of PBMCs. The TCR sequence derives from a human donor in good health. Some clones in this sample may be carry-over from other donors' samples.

The CDR3 sequence: CASSQDEGLGETQYF. CDR3 coding DNA: TGCGCCAGCAGCCAAGATGAAGGACTCGGGGAGACCCAGTACTTC. The chain employs TRBV4-3 and TRBJ2-5, with a possible D match to TRBD2 (5 bases). V dropped 0 bases and J dropped 5 bases, with 13 bases sitting between them. This CDR3 is built from 15 residues. Looked up from germline, CDR1 is LGHNA and CDR2 is YSLEER.